The 18 T cell receptor beta chains listed next were all sequenced from one sample in a study of shared clonotypes between healthy human individuals. Naive CD8 cells comprised CD45RO-negative, CCR7-positively selected cells, excluding terminally differentiated effector memory CD45RA+ cells. Profiled with immunoSEQ multiplex PCR; TCRdb holds only in-frame clones, not every one. The data hold more than 2 million clones, with around 96% observed a single time. Material: naive CD8+ T cells sorted from blood. Receptors originate from a man between 18 and 35 years old in good health.

The V call is TRBV19, the J call TRBJ1-2, with 8 bases that match TRBD1. Looked up from germline, CDR1 is LNHDA and CDR2 is SQIVND (reference sequence). V lost 5 bases to trimming and J lost 5 bases; unmatched junction nucleotides: 4. This CDR3 is built from 13 residues. For the CDR3, the DNA is TGTGCCAGTAGTCTGCGGACAGGGTATGGCTACACCTTC. Its protein product is CASSLRTGYGYTF.

The count of this clone is one. The chain employs TRBV6-6 and TRBJ2-5; 8 positions agree with TRBD1. V was clipped by 3 bases and J by 2 bases; unmatched bases: 8. The CDR3 sequence is 16 residues long. Germline CDR1 is MNHNY and CDR2 is SVGAGI (reference sequence). The CDR3 nucleotides are TGTGCCAGCAGTTATGGACAGGGAGAGGGTCAAGAGACCCAGTACTTC. Its translation is CASSYGQGEGQETQYF.

A note on this clone: The same CDR3 can be traced to other DNA sequences in this sample. The chain couples TRBV5-4 to TRBJ2-7; 12 bases align to TRBD1. Germline values: CDR1 SGHNT, CDR2 YYREEE (reference sequence). The CDR3 length is 13 residues. The trim removed 4 bases at V and 5 bases at J, leaving 1 base unmatched. The CDR3 DNA reads TGTGCCAGCAGCCGGGACAGGGGGCACGAGCAGTACTTC. It translates to CASSRDRGHEQYF.

V is TRBV30 and J is TRBJ2-3, with 7 nucleotides matching TRBD2. Germline loops: CDR1 GTSNPN, CDR2 SVGIG (reference sequence). The junction had 11 bases not matched to a gene; V was cut back by 5 bases and J by 3 bases. The CDR3 has 15 residues. The CDR3 sequence: CAWEGGRARTDTQYF. The DNA for the CDR3 is TGTGCCTGGGAAGGAGGGAGGGCCAGGACAGATACGCAGTATTTT.

V usage is TRBV5-6 and J usage is TRBJ2-3; TRBD1 aligns across 10 bases. The junction had 14 bases not matched to a gene; V was cut back by 4 bases and J by 0 bases. The CDR3 is 19 amino acids. Germline V gene data show CDR1 as SGHDT and CDR2 as YYEEEE. The DNA for the CDR3 is TGTGCCAGCAGCACAGACAGGGGGCGATACCCATCTAGCACAGATACGCAGTATTTT. Protein: CASSTDRGRYPSSTDTQYF.

V gene TRBV7-6 combines with J gene TRBJ2-2, with 9 bases that match TRBD2. Germline values: CDR1 SGHVS, CDR2 FNYEAQ. This CDR3 comprises 18 residues. J gave up 2 bases and V 2 bases, and 9 bases lay outside the gene matches. CDR3 nucleotide sequence: TGTGCCAGCAGCTTAAATAGCCTAGCGGGACTCAACACCGGGGAGCTGTTTTTT. Encoded protein: CASSLNSLAGLNTGELFF.

This chain's CDR3 is CASSPDSSGELFF. DNA for the CDR3: TGTGCCAGCAGCCCAGACAGTTCCGGGGAGCTGTTTTTT. V gene TRBV13 combines with J gene TRBJ2-2, with D possibly being TRBD1 (5 bases). The CDR3 sequence is 13 residues long. V dropped 5 bases and J dropped 6 bases, with 10 bases sitting between them. Germline V gene sequence: CDR1 PRHDT, CDR2 FYEKMQ (reference sequence). Full variable domain (outside the CDR3, taken from reference TRBV13 and TRBJ2-2): AAGVIQSPRHLIKEKRETATLKCYPIPRHDTVYWYQQGPGQDPQFLISFYEKMQSDKGSIPDRFSAQQFSDYHSELNMSSLELGDSALYFCASSPDSSGELFFGEGSRLTVL.

Only one count was recorded for this clone. The V and J genes are TRBV19 and TRBJ2-1, with a tentative D call TRBD1 (6 bases). CDR3 length: 16 amino acids. Looked up from germline, CDR1 is LNHDA and CDR2 is SQIVND (reference sequence). Trimming pared 5 bases from V and 6 bases from J, leaving 20 bases between. CDR3 residues: CASSDRTERDTNEQFF. The CDR3 bases are TGTGCCAGTAGTGATCGGACAGAAAGGGACACCAATGAGCAGTTCTTC.

The chain links TRBV13 to TRBJ2-7, with TRBD2 identical over 8 bases. This CDR3 region has 13 residues. Unmatched junction bases numbered 3, after V lost 1 base and J lost 7 bases. Germline V gene lookup returns CDR1 PRHDT and CDR2 FYEKMQ (reference sequence). The CDR3 here is CASSLDREGEQYF. In nucleotides, the CDR3 is TGTGCCAGCAGCTTAGACCGGGAGGGTGAGCAGTACTTC.

This clone has a single count. The chain couples TRBV4-3 to TRBJ2-7; D remains unclear. The CDR3 contains 13 residues. Trimming shortened V by 0 bases and J by 5 bases, and 8 bases separated the two germline ends. CDR1 LGHNA and CDR2 YSLEER come from the germline V gene. DNA of the CDR3: TGCGCCAGCAGCCAAGATCCCGACCACGAGCAGTACTTC. Its protein is CASSQDPDHEQYF.

The chain combines TRBV7-2 with TRBJ1-1, with unresolved D. CDR3 length: 13 amino acids. The germline CDR1 and CDR2 sequences are SGHTA and FQGNSA. Trimming left V 5 bases short and J 4 bases short, with 11 bases between. The DNA of the CDR3 is TGTGCCAGCAGCCCGGATACGGGCACTGAAGCTTTCTTT. Translated, it gives CASSPDTGTEAFF.

The gene calls are TRBV11-2 and TRBJ1-1, with D unclear. CDR1 is SGHAT and CDR2 is FQNNGV in the germline V gene. The V gene lost 2 bases and the J gene lost 0 bases, with 13 bases spanning the gap. CDR3 length: 16 residues. CDR3 sequence (DNA): TGTGCCAGCAGCTTACAAGGTATTGGGATGAACACTGAAGCTTTCTTT. Its translation is CASSLQGIGMNTEAFF.

The V and J genes are TRBV9 and TRBJ2-6; 7 bases are a match to TRBD1. Germline trimming cut 4 bases from V and 0 bases from J; bases unmatched to any gene: 7. CDR3 length: 17 amino acids. Germline-derived CDR1 and CDR2 are SGDLS and YYNGEE. The CDR3 sequence is CASSNGTVSSGANVLTF. CDR3 bases: TGTGCCAGCAGCAACGGGACAGTTAGCTCTGGGGCCAACGTCCTGACTTTC.

The rearrangement joins TRBV11-2 to TRBJ2-7; 10 bases match TRBD2. Germline CDR1 is SGHAT and CDR2 is FQNNGV. The CDR3 is 14 amino acids. V lost 5 bases, J lost 7 bases, and 8 bases stayed unmatched. CDR3 coding DNA: TGTGCCAGCAGCCTACTAGCGGGGTCGAGGGAGCAGTACTTC. As protein: CASSLLAGSREQYF.

The rearrangement joins TRBV27 to TRBJ2-7, with TRBD2 matching over 12 bases. V dropped 6 bases and J dropped 3; count of bases not matched to a gene: 6. CDR1 and CDR2 (germline): MNHEY, SMNVEV (reference sequence). This CDR3 has 15 residues. CDR3 in amino acids: CASRKGLAGRYEQYF. DNA for the CDR3: TGTGCCAGCAGGAAGGGACTAGCGGGCCGCTACGAGCAGTACTTC.

V usage is TRBV6-1 and J usage is TRBJ2-7, with 13 bases aligning to TRBD2. The germline V gene has CDR1 MNHNS and CDR2 SASEGT. Unmatched junction bases numbered 10, after V lost 4 bases and J lost 4 bases. The CDR3 length is 17 residues. The CDR3 DNA follows: TGTGCCAGCAGTGGGACTAGCGGGGGATCGTCGTGGTACGAGCAGTACTTC. Its protein is CASSGTSGGSSWYEQYF.

J is TRBJ2-2 and V is TRBV29-1; D could derive from TRBD1 or TRBD2 (6 bases each). Trimming left V 6 bases short and J 3 bases short, with 11 bases between. CDR1 and CDR2 from the germline V gene are SQVTM and ANQGSEA. The CDR3 spans 13 residues. The CDR3 DNA reads as TGCAGCGTAGCCGGGGGCGACACCGGGGAGCTGTTTTTT. The encoded protein is CSVAGGDTGELFF.

The chain carries TRBV27 and TRBJ2-7; D is undetermined. CDR3 size: 13 residues. CDR1 is MNHEY and CDR2 is SMNVEV in the germline V gene (reference sequence). V was trimmed by 4 bases and J by 2 bases, leaving 9 bases between them. CDR3 sequence: CASSYGDAYEQYF. The DNA for the CDR3 is TGTGCCAGCAGTTATGGGGATGCCTACGAGCAGTACTTC.